The 22 T cell receptor beta chains presented below share a single source sample, sequenced in a study of blood T cell repertoires in COVID-19. The repertoire was sequenced with immunoSEQ multiplex PCR; TCRdb's copy has only in-frame clones and lacks some. The sample holds about 220,000 clones; about 87% are singletons and the top ten take approximately 2.7%. The sample taken for sequencing was PBMCs or T cells enriched from blood (not recorded which). The receptors stem from a woman in her 30s who had recovered from COVID-19.

This rearrangement joins TRBV7-9 to TRBJ1-1; D unresolved. CDR1 and CDR2 (germline): SEHNR, FQNEAQ (reference sequence). V lost 5 bases to trimming and J lost 0 bases, with 7 bases between them. The CDR3 has 13 residues. CDR3 coding DNA: TGTGCCAGCAGCCCCGAGATGAACACTGAAGCTTTCTTT. This translates into CASSPEMNTEAFF. The variable domain in full, with the rest retrieved from reference TRBV7-9 and TRBJ1-1, is DTGVSQNPRHKITKRGQNVTFRCDPISEHNRLYWYRQTLGQGPEFLTYFQNEAQLEKSRLLSDRFSAERPKGSFSTLEIQRTEQGDSAMYLCASSPEMNTEAFFGQGTRLTVV.

The V call is TRBV3-1 (or the pseudogene TRBV3-2), the J call TRBJ2-1; 12 bases align to TRBD1. Germline lookup yields CDR1 LGHDT and CDR2 YNNKEL (reference sequence). The ends lost 3 bases at V and 16 bases at J; junction bases unmatched: 10. This CDR3 comprises 14 residues. This CDR3 reads CASSQAGTGGILFF. In DNA form, the CDR3 reads TGTGCCAGCAGCCAGGCCGGGACAGGGGGCATACTATTCTTC.

The chain has TRBV5-1 and TRBJ2-7; tentative D call: TRBD2 (6 bases). The CDR3 consists of 15 residues. Germline V gene data show CDR1 as SGHRS and CDR2 as YFSETQ. Trimming left V 0 bases short and J 5 bases short, with 15 bases between. The CDR3 sequence is CASSLDPGRSNEQYF. CDR3 nucleotides: TGCGCCAGCAGCTTGGATCCGGGGAGGTCCAACGAGCAGTACTTC.

The gene calls are TRBV4-3 and TRBJ2-5; 7 bases fit TRBD2. V shed 0 bases and J 5 bases; nucleotides not matched to a gene: 9. The CDR3 is 16 residues long. Germline V lookup: CDR1 LGHNA, CDR2 YSLEER. The CDR3 loop is CASSQDGGGTPETQYF. CDR3 nucleotide sequence: TGCGCCAGCAGCCAAGATGGGGGGGGAACCCCGGAGACCCAGTACTTC.

This chain links TRBV3-1 (or the pseudogene TRBV3-2) with TRBJ2-6; 7 nucleotides line up with TRBD2. The CDR3 loop spans 19 amino acids. Germline lookup yields CDR1 LGHDT and CDR2 YNNKEL (reference sequence). Unmatched junction bases numbered 12, after V lost 2 bases and J lost 2 bases. The CDR3 bases are TGTGCCAGCAGCCAACTGGCGCGGAGGGGAGGGGCTGGGGCCAACGTCCTGACTTTC. Encoded protein: CASSQLARRGGAGANVLTF.

This clone qualifies as medium-sized. Other DNA sequences from this sample encode an identical CDR3 as well. V usage is TRBV19 and J usage is TRBJ2-7; no firm D call. Trimming pared 3 bases from V and 2 bases from J, leaving 11 bases between. This CDR3 contains 14 residues. Germline loops: CDR1 LNHDA, CDR2 SQIVND (reference sequence). CDR3 DNA: TGTGCCAGTAGTATCGGCGACGGAGCCTACGAGCAGTACTTC. Translated: CASSIGDGAYEQYF.

This clone has a handful of counts. The chain has TRBV4-1 and TRBJ1-5; D not certain. Per the germline V gene, CDR1 is MGHRA and CDR2 is YSYEKL. V gave up 2 bases and J gave up 8 bases, with 19 bases separating them. The CDR3 runs to 16 residues. CDR3 protein: CASSQTNMGFIEPQHF. The DNA of the CDR3 is TGCGCCAGCAGCCAAACAAACATGGGCTTTATCGAGCCCCAGCATTTT.

The V gene is TRBV5-5, the J gene TRBJ1-2; 9 nucleotides agree with TRBD1. CDR3 length: 15 amino acids. V dropped 4 bases and J dropped 4; count of bases not matched to a gene: 8. Germline V CDR1 and CDR2: SGHKS, YYEKEE (reference sequence). CDR3 DNA: TGTGCCAGCAGCCCGCCGGGACAGGGCGGCTATGGCTACACCTTC. Translation gives CASSPPGQGGYGYTF.

V and J are TRBV3-1 (or the pseudogene TRBV3-2) and TRBJ1-2; D is unresolved. Trimming removed 0 bases from V and 8 bases from J, with 13 bases in between. The germline V gene has CDR1 LGHDT and CDR2 YNNKEL (reference sequence). The CDR3 spans 14 residues. CDR3: CASSQDVGLSGYTF. CDR3 nucleotides: TGTGCCAGCAGCCAAGATGTTGGGCTAAGCGGCTACACCTTC.

This clone has more than one count but fewer than ten. This sequence joins TRBV5-1 and TRBJ1-2; D unresolved. With 2 bases removed from V and 0 bases from J, the gap between germline ends came to 5 bases. In germline, CDR1 is SGHRS, CDR2 YFSETQ. CDR3 length equals 13 residues. CDR3 sequence (DNA): TGCGCCAGCAGCTTCCAATCTAACTATGGCTACACCTTC. Translation gives CASSFQSNYGYTF.

This chain uses TRBV5-4 with TRBJ1-6; TRBD1 matches at 10 bases. Germline loops: CDR1 SGHNT, CDR2 YYREEE (reference sequence). The junction had 4 bases not matched to a gene; V was cut back by 5 bases and J by 8 bases. The CDR3 extends over 14 amino acids. The CDR3: CASRGQGRDSPLHF. As DNA, the CDR3 is TGTGCCAGCAGGGGACAGGGGAGGGATTCACCCCTCCACTTT.

This clone showed up many times. The chain has TRBV7-3 and TRBJ2-3, with 8 bases that match TRBD1. The ends lost 3 bases at V and 5 bases at J; junction bases unmatched: 4. Per the germline V gene, CDR1 is SGHTA and CDR2 is FQGTGA. The CDR3 sequence is 14 residues long. The CDR3 spells CASSFSGGRDTQYF. In DNA form, the CDR3 reads TGTGCCAGCAGCTTTTCAGGGGGCAGAGATACGCAGTATTTT.

The chain couples TRBV4-3 to TRBJ2-2; TRBD2 is a possible D gene (5 bases). Per germline, CDR1 LGHNA and CDR2 YSLEER. V dropped 0 bases and J dropped 10 bases, with 12 bases sitting between them. This CDR3 is built from 14 residues. Here the CDR3 reads CASSQDGRGKELFF. In nucleotides, the CDR3 is TGCGCCAGCAGCCAAGATGGGAGAGGGAAGGAGCTGTTTTTT.

This CDR3 is CASSSAGTGGGELFF. The CDR3 DNA is TGTGCCAGCAGCAGCGCCGGGACAGGCGGCGGGGAGCTGTTTTTT. The chain carries TRBV5-4 and TRBJ2-2; 8 bases align to TRBD1. There are 15 residues in the CDR3. The germline CDR1 and CDR2 sequences are SGHNT and YYREEE (reference sequence). Trimming removed 4 bases from V and 7 bases from J; junction bases left unmatched: 9.

The rearrangement joins TRBV5-1 to TRBJ2-5; TRBD2 agrees at 14 bases. The CDR3 extends over 15 amino acids. Losses at the gene ends were 3 bases for V and 5 bases for J; bases not matched to a gene: 3. Looked up from germline, CDR1 is SGHRS and CDR2 is YFSETQ. The CDR3 coding sequence is TGCGCCAGCAGCTGGGGACTAGCGGGGGTGGAGACCCAGTACTTC. Translation gives CASSWGLAGVETQYF.

The CDR3, as DNA: TGTGCCAGCAGCTTGGCAGGGGGCGCTTCGGTTTCTGGCTACACCTTC. It encodes CASSLAGGASVSGYTF. The rearrangement links TRBV5-5 to TRBJ1-2; 8 positions agree with TRBD1. The J segment lost 7 bases and the V segment lost 0 bases, leaving 11 bases of the junction unmatched. The CDR3 has 16 amino acids. CDR1 is SGHKS and CDR2 is YYEKEE in the germline V gene (reference sequence).

V usage is TRBV19 and J usage is TRBJ1-2; tentatively, D is TRBD1 (6 bases). V was clipped by 3 bases and J by 8 bases, with 10 bases between them. The CDR3 runs to 12 residues. Germline-derived CDR1 and CDR2 are LNHDA and SQIVND (reference sequence). The CDR3 DNA follows: TGTGCCAGTAGTATTTGGCAGGGGGGCTACACCTTC. It codes for CASSIWQGGYTF.

In its sample, this clone was seen many times. The chain has TRBV21-1 and TRBJ2-5; the listed D gene, TRBD2, was not tested against the DNA. TRBV21-1 is a pseudogene locus. The CDR3 length is 16 residues. The CDR3 is CASSKSTGRVRETQYF. CDR3 sequence (DNA): TGTGCCAGCAGCAAATCCACCGGGAGGGTACGGGAGACCCAGTACTTC.

The chain has TRBV6-5 and TRBJ1-2, with 7 bases that match TRBD1. Trimming removed 2 bases from V and 4 bases from J; junction bases left unmatched: 7. The CDR3 is made up of 15 amino acids. CDR1 is MNHEY and CDR2 is SVGAGI in the germline V gene. The CDR3 loop reads CASSYRGRNFYGYTF. The CDR3 nucleotides read TGTGCCAGCAGTTACAGGGGGCGGAACTTCTATGGCTACACCTTC.

This clone was observed a single time. J is TRBJ2-1 and V is TRBV9; 9 bases match TRBD1. The germline CDR1 and CDR2 sequences are SGDLS and YYNGEE. Unmatched junction bases numbered 3, after V lost 0 bases and J lost 14 bases. The CDR3 has 12 residues. CDR3 region: CASSVGTGEKFF. CDR3 bases: TGTGCCAGCAGCGTAGGGACAGGGGAGAAGTTCTTC. The full variable domain, completed using reference TRBV9 and TRBJ2-1, is DSGVTQTPKHLITATGQRVTLRCSPRSGDLSVYWYQQSLDQGLQFLIQYYNGEERAKGNILERFSAQQFPDLHSELNLSSLELGDSALYFCASSVGTGEKFFGPGTRLTVL.

The V gene is TRBV3-1 (or the pseudogene TRBV3-2), the J gene TRBJ1-5; D possibly corresponds to TRBD1 (5 bases). V was cut by 4 bases and J by 0 bases, with 19 bases left in between. The CDR3 sequence is 18 residues long. Germline lookup yields CDR1 LGHDT and CDR2 YNNKEL (reference sequence). The CDR3 DNA reads TGTGCCAGCAGCCCCAGCGGGACGTCTGCGTTTAGCAATCAGCCCCAGCATTTT. Translating it yields CASSPSGTSAFSNQPQHF.

The V gene is TRBV18, the J gene TRBJ2-2; no clear D gene. This CDR3 is built from 15 residues. CDR1 is KGHSH and CDR2 is LQKENI in the germline V gene. V was cut by 0 bases and J by 3 bases, with 8 bases left in between. This CDR3 is CASSPPGAYTGELFF. The CDR3 DNA is TGTGCCAGCTCACCACCGGGCGCCTACACCGGGGAGCTGTTTTTT. Variable domain in full (rest from reference TRBV18 and TRBJ2-2): NAGVMQNPRHLVRRRGQEARLRCSPMKGHSHVYWYRQLPEEGLKFMVYLQKENIIDESGMPKERFSAEFPKEGPSILRIQQVVRGDSAAYFCASSPPGAYTGELFFGEGSRLTVL.